This T cell receptor (beta chain) was sequenced in a study of CD8 T cells in ankylosing spondylitis. 5'-RACE, quantitative and with molecular barcodes, yielded the TCR beta libraries. TCRdb redid the calling of the 5' RACE reads with MiXCR, one entry per CDR3 protein. The sample contains hundreds of thousands of distinct CDR3 sequences, more than 15% of which appear only once. This clonotype has just a few counts. Antigen specificity is unknown. Overall study results and limits: Those disease-linked clones were CD8+; they were also relatively rare in peripheral blood. There was reportedly significant enrichment of clones that were disease-linked in matched ankylosing spondylitis synovial fluid. Prior literature has documented some motif variants in synovial fluid and blood from reactive arthritis. A motif in TCR beta, a set of eight highly homologous variants, appeared characteristic of ankylosing spondylitis blood.

CDR3 length: 14 residues. V lost 3 bases and J lost 8, with 13 bases in between. Per germline, CDR1 SEHNR and CDR2 FQNEAQ (reference sequence). The chain is built from TRBV7-9 and TRBJ1-4, with D possibly being TRBD1 (6 bases). The clonotype originates from a male donor with ankylosing spondylitis. Sequenced: blood, either unsorted or a sorted T cell fraction (not recorded which). CDR3 in DNA: TGTGCCAGCAGCTTCGACAGGTGGCGGGAAAAACTGTTTTTT. Protein product: CASSFDRWREKLFF. Filled out from reference TRBV7-9 and TRBJ1-4, the complete variable domain reads DTGVSQNPRHKITKRGQNVTFRCDPISEHNRLYWYRQTLGQGPEFLTYFQNEAQLEKSRLLSDRFSAERPKGSFSTLEIQRTEQGDSAMYLCASSFDRWREKLFFGSGTQLSVL.